This T cell receptor beta chain was retrieved from a study of regulatory T cells in long-lasting Graves disease. Study-level results: TRBV28, TRBJ1-2 and TRBJ2-5 were segments that persistent disease favored. For persistent Graves' patients, TCR diversity was lower than for newly diagnosed ones. The number of shared public clonotypes was higher in persistent patients (about 3,000) than new patients (under 1,000).

Relying on iRepertoire HTBI primers and Arm-PCR of CDR3 regions, the team built TCR beta libraries. TCRdb fed the multiplex PCR reads into MiXCR, producing one record per CDR3 protein. The table includes roughly 500,000 distinct CDR3 sequences, about 22% detected once. This clonotype came up a few times. What it recognizes is unknown. Germline-derived CDR1 and CDR2 are ENHRY and SYGVKD. The CDR3 spans 16 residues. Unmatched junction bases numbered 16, after V lost 11 bases and J lost 7 bases. Time point noted: persistent/refractory GD, antithyroid drugs over 5 years with positive TRAb. Extracted RNA from PBMCs served as the source of the TCR library.

Material: peripheral blood mononuclear cells (PBMCs), obtained when the disease was refractory, from a patient treated with antithyroid drugs. The chain uses TRBV10-3 and TRBJ2-2, with 10 bases that match TRBD1. The clonotype originates from a female donor with Graves disease. The CDR3 nucleotides are TGTGCCTCCAGGAACGGAGACAGGGGGCCTGGCGGGGAGCTGTTTTTT. It specifies CASRNGDRGPGGELFF.